Shown below are 23 T cell receptor beta chains from a single sample sequenced in a study of OX40 agonist ivuxolimab in advanced cancers. The table came from immunoSEQ multiplex PCR; TCRdb's copy has only in-frame clones and leaves some out. The sample has about 54,000 clones; 80% are singletons. The sequenced sample was CD4+ or CD8+ T cells sorted from blood, obtained in a trial of the OX40 agonist ivuxolimab. The receptors here all came from an adult with an advanced solid tumor such as melanoma, head and neck, liver or kidney cancer.

The genes are TRBV7-3 and TRBJ1-1; D gene unclear. V lost 3 bases, J lost 1 base, and 9 bases lay in between. Germline V gene data show CDR1 as SGHTA and CDR2 as FQGTGA. This CDR3 is built from 14 residues. In nucleotides, the CDR3 is TGTGCCAGCAGCTTTCGAACGGGGAACACTGAAGCTTTCTTT. Translated: CASSFRTGNTEAFF.

In this sample, this clone turned up a few times. V usage is TRBV5-1 and J usage is TRBJ1-2; D is unresolved. The CDR3 is made up of 13 amino acids. Trimming took 0 bases from V and 5 from J, leaving 8 bases between them. Germline values: CDR1 SGHRS, CDR2 YFSETQ. Here the CDR3 reads CASSLEAAYGYTF. CDR3 bases: TGCGCCAGCAGCTTGGAGGCGGCATATGGCTACACCTTC.

J is TRBJ2-3 and V is TRBV10-3, with 12 bases matching TRBD2. CDR1 is ENHRY and CDR2 is SYGVKD in the germline V gene. V was clipped by 4 bases and J by 1 base; unmatched bases: 6. The CDR3 is 17 residues long. This CDR3 reads CAISAASGGGGTDTQYF. The DNA for the CDR3 is TGTGCCATCAGTGCGGCTAGCGGGGGGGGTGGCACAGATACGCAGTATTTT.

A single count supports this clone. The chain joins TRBV7-2 to TRBJ2-7; D is ambiguous. The CDR3 is 13 residues long. In germline, CDR1 is SGHTA, CDR2 FQGNSA. With 3 bases removed from V and 0 bases from J, the gap between germline ends came to 6 bases. CDR3 coding DNA: TGTGCCAGCAGCTTGCATACCTCCTACGAGCAGTACTTC. Translating gives CASSLHTSYEQYF. Filled out from reference TRBV7-2 and TRBJ2-7, the complete variable domain reads GAGVSQSPSNKVTEKGKDVELRCDPISGHTALYWYRQSLGQGLEFLIYFQGNSAPDKSGLPSDRFSAERTGGSVSTLTIQRTQQEDSAVYLCASSLHTSYEQYFGPGTRLTVT.

V is TRBV6-5 and J is TRBJ2-1; the D gene is possibly TRBD1 (6 bases). The CDR3 runs 15 residues. Germline V gives CDR1 MNHEY, CDR2 SVGAGI. V was cut by 5 bases and J by 2 bases, with 13 bases left in between. CDR3 sequence: CASSPQGSPYNEQFF. CDR3 nucleotides: TGTGCCAGCAGTCCACAGGGTAGTCCCTACAATGAGCAGTTCTTC.

Worth noting for this clone: The identical CDR3 is also encoded by other nucleotide sequences in the sample. V usage is TRBV6-5 and J usage is TRBJ1-2, with unresolved D. V lost 0 bases and J lost 6, with 8 bases in between. The CDR3 contains 13 residues. CDR1 MNHEY and CDR2 SVGAGI come from the germline V gene. The chain's CDR3 is CASSYSRDHGYTF. CDR3 sequence (DNA): TGTGCCAGCAGTTACTCGAGAGATCATGGCTACACCTTC.

The chain joins TRBV27 to TRBJ1-2; no definite D call. The CDR3 sequence is 14 residues long. Per germline, CDR1 MNHEY and CDR2 SMNVEV (reference sequence). V was pared by 5 bases and J by 8 bases, with 18 bases between. The CDR3 DNA reads as TGTGCCAGCAGTCTCCGAGAGGGCGCGGCCGGCTACACCTTC. It translates to CASSLREGAAGYTF.

This chain joins TRBV2 and TRBJ1-5; D ambiguous. The V end was cut by 7 bases, the J end by 3 bases, with 10 bases between. There are 13 residues in the CDR3. Germline V CDR1 and CDR2: SNHLY, FYNNEI. The CDR3: CASNVHYNQPQHF. The CDR3, as DNA: TGTGCCAGCAATGTACATTACAATCAGCCCCAGCATTTT.

The V and J genes are TRBV6-5 and TRBJ2-3; the D gene is possibly TRBD2 (5 bases). The V gene lost 6 bases and the J gene lost 1 base, with 11 bases spanning the gap. Germline V gives CDR1 MNHEY, CDR2 SVGAGI. The CDR3 sequence is 14 residues long. CDR3 in amino acids: CASRSPGGTDTQYF. DNA of the CDR3: TGTGCCAGCAGGTCCCCCGGGGGCACAGATACGCAGTATTTT.

This clone is medium-sized (0.01 to 0.1%) by share. V usage is TRBV11-2 and J usage is TRBJ1-3; TRBD1 agrees at 7 bases. CDR3 length equals 13 residues. Germline CDR1 is SGHAT and CDR2 is FQNNGV. With V trimmed by 5 bases and J by 5 bases, 3 bases remained unmatched. The CDR3 loop reads CASSPTGRNTIYF. The CDR3 DNA reads TGTGCCAGCAGCCCGACAGGGAGAAACACCATATATTTT.

This chain connects TRBV30 to TRBJ2-4, with 8 bases matching TRBD2. The CDR3 is 11 residues long. Germline values: CDR1 GTSNPN, CDR2 SVGIG (reference sequence). V lost 2 bases and J lost 15; bases outside the gene matches: 6. CDR3 in DNA: TGTGCCTGGAGTCTCGGGAGGGAGCGGTACTTC. Its protein product is CAWSLGRERYF.

This clone was recorded a few times. The V call is TRBV5-1, the J call TRBJ1-3; D is unclear. Germline CDR1 reads SGHRS; CDR2 reads YFSETQ. This CDR3 comprises 16 residues. V was clipped by 0 bases and J by 0 bases, with 10 bases between them. This chain's CDR3 is CASSLGVGNSGNTIYF. Here the CDR3 DNA reads TGCGCCAGCAGCTTGGGGGTGGGGAACTCTGGAAACACCATATATTTT.

V usage is TRBV18 and J usage is TRBJ1-5, with D unresolved. Germline CDR1 and CDR2: KGHSH and LQKENI. The CDR3 contains 14 residues. Deletions cut 3 bases from V and 3 bases from J, with 9 bases between. The CDR3, as DNA: TGTGCCAGCTCACCCGGGCGGAACAATCAGCCCCAGCATTTT. Its protein product is CASSPGRNNQPQHF.

V usage is TRBV7-9 and J usage is TRBJ1-6; D perhaps matches TRBD1 (5 bases). The germline V gene encodes CDR1 SEHNR and CDR2 FQNEAQ (reference sequence). There are 14 residues in the CDR3. Trimming removed 4 bases from V and 10 bases from J, with 14 bases in between. This CDR3 is CASSSLGGDSPLHF. CDR3 nucleotide sequence: TGTGCCAGCAGCTCTCTGGGGGGGGACTCACCCCTCCACTTT.

V gene TRBV5-1 combines with J gene TRBJ1-6; D gene uncertain. Germline CDR1 SGHRS, CDR2 YFSETQ. CDR3 length: 14 residues. The ends were cut back, 0 bases at V and 4 bases at J, with 5 bases in the middle. As DNA, the CDR3 is TGCGCCAGCAGCTTGGAGGGATATAATTCACCCCTCCACTTT. The encoded protein is CASSLEGYNSPLHF.

This chain uses TRBV19 with TRBJ1-2; 10 bases are shared with TRBD1. The CDR3 length is 16 residues. V trimming: 7 bases; J trimming: 4 bases; junction bases outside the gene matches: 12. The V gene's germline CDR1 is LNHDA and CDR2 SQIVND (reference sequence). CDR3 protein: CASNPPGQGNSYGYTF. CDR3 bases: TGTGCCAGTAACCCCCCGGGACAGGGGAATAGCTATGGCTACACCTTC.

The genes are TRBV11-2 and TRBJ1-1; no reliable D call. The CDR3 loop spans 13 amino acids. Trimming left V 1 base short and J 1 base short, with 4 bases between. Germline V CDR1 and CDR2: SGHAT, FQNNGV. The chain's CDR3 is CASSLAGNTEAFF. The CDR3 nucleotides are TGTGCCAGCAGCTTAGCAGGGAACACTGAAGCTTTCTTT.

The CDR3 reads CASSHRTGGNYGYTF. CDR3 DNA sequence: TGTGCCAGCAGCCACCGGACAGGGGGGAACTATGGCTACACCTTC. The chain carries TRBV6-5 and TRBJ1-2; 10 bases agree with TRBD1. V trimming: 6 bases; J trimming: 2 bases; junction bases outside the gene matches: 6. CDR3 length: 15 residues. CDR1 is MNHEY, CDR2 SVGAGI, per germline.

V and J are TRBV18 and TRBJ1-6; 10 bases fit TRBD1. The ends lost 1 base at V and 6 bases at J; junction bases unmatched: 6. The germline CDR1 and CDR2 sequences are KGHSH and LQKENI. This CDR3 comprises 17 residues. The CDR3 coding sequence is TGTGCCAGCTCACCACTACCGGGACAGGGGAGTAATTCACCCCTCCACTTT. This gives the protein CASSPLPGQGSNSPLHF.

The chain joins TRBV5-1 to TRBJ2-7, with 9 bases fitting TRBD1. The CDR3 length is 18 residues. The trim removed 0 bases at V and 0 bases at J, leaving 10 bases unmatched. In germline, CDR1 is SGHRS, CDR2 YFSETQ. The CDR3 here is CASSLGIRDRVTSYEQYF. CDR3 coding DNA: TGCGCCAGCAGCTTGGGGATCCGGGACAGGGTCACCTCCTACGAGCAGTACTTC.

The chain uses TRBV5-1 and TRBJ1-3; 7 nucleotides line up with TRBD1. V shed 6 bases and J 0 bases; nucleotides not matched to a gene: 3. The CDR3 spans 14 residues. CDR1 and CDR2 (germline): SGHRS, YFSETQ. The CDR3 spells CASKTGLSGNTIYF. Written as DNA, the CDR3 is TGCGCCAGCAAGACAGGGCTCTCTGGAAACACCATATATTTT.

The V and J genes are TRBV29-1 and TRBJ1-2; D is possibly TRBD1 (6 bases). Germline V gene lookup returns CDR1 SQVTM and CDR2 ANQGSEA. Trimming took 8 bases from V and 7 from J, leaving 14 bases between them. CDR3 length: 11 amino acids. The CDR3 nucleotides read TGCAGCATTGCCTCAGGGGTTGGCTACACCTTC. Translating it yields CSIASGVGYTF. Filled out from reference TRBV29-1 and TRBJ1-2, the complete variable domain reads SAVISQKPSRDICQRGTSLTIQCQVDSQVTMMFWYRQQPGQSLTLIATANQGSEATYESGFVIDKFPISRPNLTFSTLTVSNMSPEDSSIYLCSIASGVGYTFGSGTRLTVV.

Only a few counts were recorded for this clone. The chain joins TRBV7-9 to TRBJ1-2; the match to TRBD1 covers 8 bases. Trimming at V came to 5 bases and at J to 6 bases, leaving 8 bases not matched to a gene. CDR3 length: 14 residues. Germline assignment: CDR1 SEHNR and CDR2 FQNEAQ (reference sequence). For the CDR3, the DNA is TGTGCCAGCAGCCGAGAAGGGACAGGTCATGGCTACACCTTC. Protein product: CASSREGTGHGYTF.